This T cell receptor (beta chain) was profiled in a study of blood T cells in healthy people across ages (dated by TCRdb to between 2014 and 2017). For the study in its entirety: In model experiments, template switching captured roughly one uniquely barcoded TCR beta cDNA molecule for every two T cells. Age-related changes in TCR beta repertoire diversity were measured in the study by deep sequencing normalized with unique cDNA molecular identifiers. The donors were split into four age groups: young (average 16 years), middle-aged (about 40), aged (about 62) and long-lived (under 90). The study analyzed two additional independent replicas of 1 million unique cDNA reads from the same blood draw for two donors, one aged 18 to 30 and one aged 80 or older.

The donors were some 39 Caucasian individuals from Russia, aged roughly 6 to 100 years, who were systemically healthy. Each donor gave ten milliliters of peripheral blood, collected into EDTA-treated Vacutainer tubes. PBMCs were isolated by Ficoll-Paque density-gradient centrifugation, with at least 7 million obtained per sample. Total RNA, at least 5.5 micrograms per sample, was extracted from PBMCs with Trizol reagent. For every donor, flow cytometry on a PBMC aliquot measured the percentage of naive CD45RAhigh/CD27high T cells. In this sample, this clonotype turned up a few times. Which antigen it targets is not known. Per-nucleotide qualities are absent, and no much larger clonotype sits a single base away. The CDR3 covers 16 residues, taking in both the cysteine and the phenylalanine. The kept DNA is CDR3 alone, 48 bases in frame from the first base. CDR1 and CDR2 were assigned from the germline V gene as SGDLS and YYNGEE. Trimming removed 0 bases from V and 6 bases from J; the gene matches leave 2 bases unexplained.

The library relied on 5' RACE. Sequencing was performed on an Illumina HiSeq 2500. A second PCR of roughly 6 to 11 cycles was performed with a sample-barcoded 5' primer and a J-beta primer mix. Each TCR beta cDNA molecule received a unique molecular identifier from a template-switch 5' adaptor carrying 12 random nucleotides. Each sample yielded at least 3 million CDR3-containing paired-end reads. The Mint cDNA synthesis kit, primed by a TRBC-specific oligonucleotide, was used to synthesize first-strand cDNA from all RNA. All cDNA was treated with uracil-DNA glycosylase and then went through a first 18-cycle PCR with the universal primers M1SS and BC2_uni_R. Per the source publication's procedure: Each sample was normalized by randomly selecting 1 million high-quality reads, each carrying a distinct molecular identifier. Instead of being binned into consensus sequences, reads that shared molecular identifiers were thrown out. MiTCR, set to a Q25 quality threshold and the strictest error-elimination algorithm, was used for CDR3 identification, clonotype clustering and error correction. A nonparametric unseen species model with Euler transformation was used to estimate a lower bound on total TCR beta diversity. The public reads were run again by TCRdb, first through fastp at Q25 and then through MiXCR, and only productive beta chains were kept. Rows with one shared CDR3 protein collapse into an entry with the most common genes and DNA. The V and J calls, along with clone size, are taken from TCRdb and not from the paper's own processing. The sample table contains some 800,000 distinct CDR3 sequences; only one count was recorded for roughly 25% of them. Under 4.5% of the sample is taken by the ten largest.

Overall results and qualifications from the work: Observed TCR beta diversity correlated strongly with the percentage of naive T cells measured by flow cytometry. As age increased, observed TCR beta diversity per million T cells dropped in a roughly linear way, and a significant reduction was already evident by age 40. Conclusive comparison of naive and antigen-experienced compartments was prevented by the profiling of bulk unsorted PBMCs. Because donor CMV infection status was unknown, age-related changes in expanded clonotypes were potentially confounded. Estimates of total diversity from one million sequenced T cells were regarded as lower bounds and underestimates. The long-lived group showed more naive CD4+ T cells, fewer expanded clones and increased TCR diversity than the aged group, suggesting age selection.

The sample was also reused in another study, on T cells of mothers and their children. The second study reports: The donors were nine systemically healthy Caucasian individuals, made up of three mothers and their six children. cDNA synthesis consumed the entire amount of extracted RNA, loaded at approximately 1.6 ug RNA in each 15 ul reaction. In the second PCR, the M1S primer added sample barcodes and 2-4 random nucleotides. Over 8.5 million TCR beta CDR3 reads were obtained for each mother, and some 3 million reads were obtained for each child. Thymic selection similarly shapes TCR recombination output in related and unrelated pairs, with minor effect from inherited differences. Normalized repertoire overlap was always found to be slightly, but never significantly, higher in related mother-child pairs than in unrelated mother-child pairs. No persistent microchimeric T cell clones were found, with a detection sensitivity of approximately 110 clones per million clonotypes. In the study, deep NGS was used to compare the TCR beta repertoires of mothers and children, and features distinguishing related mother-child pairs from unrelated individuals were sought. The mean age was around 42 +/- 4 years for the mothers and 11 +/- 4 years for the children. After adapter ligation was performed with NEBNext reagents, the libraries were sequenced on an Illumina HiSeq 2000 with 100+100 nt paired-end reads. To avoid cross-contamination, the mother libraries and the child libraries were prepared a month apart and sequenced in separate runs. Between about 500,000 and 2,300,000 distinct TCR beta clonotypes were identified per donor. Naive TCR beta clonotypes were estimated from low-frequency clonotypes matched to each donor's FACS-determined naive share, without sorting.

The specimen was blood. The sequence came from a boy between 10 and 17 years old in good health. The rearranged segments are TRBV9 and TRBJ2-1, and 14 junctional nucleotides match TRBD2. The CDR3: CASSVDGTSGSNEQFF. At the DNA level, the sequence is TGTGCCAGCAGCGTAGATGGGACTAGCGGGAGCAATGAGCAGTTCTTC.